This entry is about one T cell receptor (beta chain). Its antigen is unknown. The germline CDR1 and CDR2 sequences are SNHLY and FYNNEI. The CDR3 consists of 14 residues. V lost 7 bases to trimming and J lost 0 bases, with 12 bases between them. cDNA prepared by RNA extraction and subsequent reverse transcription served as the template for sequencing. Repertoires were generated with immunoSEQ multiplex PCR, while TCRdb's copy carries only in-frame clones and drops some. The repertoire holds roughly 250,000 clones, with 67% as singletons. This specimen comes from a study of CD8+ T cells in alopecia areata. Whole-study context: Treatment comprised oral tofacitinib, 5 to 10 mg twice daily, in treated patients. Study-wide results and caveats: Among the cells sequenced in scalp samples are also the resident alphabeta T cells of normal skin.

Lesional scalp punch biopsies and peripheral blood were collected from alopecia areata patients. The researchers isolated CD4+ and CD8+ T cells from PBMCs by sorting. The sequences come from CD4+ T cells sorted from blood, collected at week 0. The chain joins TRBV2 to TRBJ2-5; D is undetermined. The receptor was derived from a human donor with alopecia areata. The CDR3 bases are TGTGCCAGCATCAGGCAAGCTCACCAAGAGACCCAGTACTTC. It encodes CASIRQAHQETQYF.